This entry describes one T cell receptor (beta chain). Its antigen remains unknown. The data stem from a study of vaccination effects on CD4 cells after COVID-19. About the research overall: Wells containing a few million PBMC each were cultured with around 9.1 IU/ml IL-2 and 8.5 to 10 ug/ml peptides.

Assay: immunoSEQ multiplex PCR; the TCRdb copy retains only in-frame clones and omits some. The data hold about 39,000 clones, with roughly 82% observed a single time. Researchers isolated CD4+ T cells once less than 13 days of culture had elapsed. The vaccine recipients had no prior SARS-CoV-2 infection, with negative nucleocapsid antibodies. From germline, CDR1 is MNHEY and CDR2 SVGAGI. The CDR3 runs to 14 residues. Trimming took 5 bases from V and 6 from J; bases not matched to a gene: 5. J is TRBJ2-4 and V is TRBV6-5; 9 nucleotides agree with TRBD1. The origin of this receptor is a human donor who received a COVID-19 vaccine. The sample was CD4+ T cells from PBMCs cultured without peptide, taken before COVID-19 vaccination. CDR3 sequence: CASSPGDRVNIQYF. The CDR3 bases are TGTGCCAGCAGTCCCGGGGACAGGGTAAACATTCAGTACTTC.